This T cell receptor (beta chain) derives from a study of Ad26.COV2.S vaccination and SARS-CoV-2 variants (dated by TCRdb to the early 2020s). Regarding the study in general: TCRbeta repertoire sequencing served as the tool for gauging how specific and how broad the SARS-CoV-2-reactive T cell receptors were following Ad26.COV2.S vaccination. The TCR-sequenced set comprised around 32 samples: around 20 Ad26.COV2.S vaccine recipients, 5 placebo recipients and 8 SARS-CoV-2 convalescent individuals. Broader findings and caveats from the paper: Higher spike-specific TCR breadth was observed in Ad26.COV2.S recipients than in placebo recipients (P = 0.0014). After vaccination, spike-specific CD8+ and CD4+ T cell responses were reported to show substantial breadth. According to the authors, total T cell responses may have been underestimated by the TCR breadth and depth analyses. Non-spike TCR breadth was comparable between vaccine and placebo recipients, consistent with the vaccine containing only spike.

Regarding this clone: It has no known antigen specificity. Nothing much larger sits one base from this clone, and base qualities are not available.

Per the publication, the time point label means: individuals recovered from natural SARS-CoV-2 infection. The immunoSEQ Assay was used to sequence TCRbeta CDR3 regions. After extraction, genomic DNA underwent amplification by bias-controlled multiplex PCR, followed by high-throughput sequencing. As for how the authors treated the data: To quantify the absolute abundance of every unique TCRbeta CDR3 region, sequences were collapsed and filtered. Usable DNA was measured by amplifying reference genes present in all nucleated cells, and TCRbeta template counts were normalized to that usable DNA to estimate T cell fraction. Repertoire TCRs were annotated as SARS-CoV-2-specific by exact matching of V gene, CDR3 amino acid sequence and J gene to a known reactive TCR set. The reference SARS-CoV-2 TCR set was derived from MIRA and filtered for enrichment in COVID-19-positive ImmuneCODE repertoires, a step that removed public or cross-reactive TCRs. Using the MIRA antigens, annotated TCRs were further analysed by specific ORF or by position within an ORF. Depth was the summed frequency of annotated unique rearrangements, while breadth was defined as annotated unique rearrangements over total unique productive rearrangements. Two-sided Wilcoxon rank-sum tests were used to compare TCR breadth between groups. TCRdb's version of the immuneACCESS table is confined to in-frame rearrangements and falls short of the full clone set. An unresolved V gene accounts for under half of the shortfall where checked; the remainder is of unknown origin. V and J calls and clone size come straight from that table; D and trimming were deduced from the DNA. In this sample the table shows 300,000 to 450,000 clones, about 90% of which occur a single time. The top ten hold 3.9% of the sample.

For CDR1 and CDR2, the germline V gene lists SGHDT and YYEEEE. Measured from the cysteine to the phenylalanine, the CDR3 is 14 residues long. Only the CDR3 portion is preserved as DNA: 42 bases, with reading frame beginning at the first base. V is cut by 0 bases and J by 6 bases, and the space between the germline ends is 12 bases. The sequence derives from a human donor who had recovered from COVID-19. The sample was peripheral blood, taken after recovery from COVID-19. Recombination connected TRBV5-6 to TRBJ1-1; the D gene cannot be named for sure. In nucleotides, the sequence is TGTGCCAGCAGCTTGGCAGTAGCCGGGCCTGAAGCTTTCTTT. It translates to CASSLAVAGPEAFF.